The present entry profiles one T cell receptor beta chain with its context. The antigen is undetermined. The sample belongs to a study of T cells after yellow fever vaccination. Study observations and caveats: Among all clonotypes, a small share was observed in both CD4 and CD8 compartments.

The germline gives CDR1 SGHTA, CDR2 FQGNSA. This CDR3 spans 14 amino acids. The ends were cut back, 4 bases at V and 5 bases at J, with 14 bases in the middle. TCRdb re-called the 5' RACE reads with MiXCR, one entry per CDR3 protein. The sample consists of around 300,000 distinct CDR3 sequences, around 13% of them appearing once. This specimen consisted of CD4+ T cells sorted from PBMCs, obtained 45 days after the yellow fever booster vaccination. The receptor was derived from a young man who received the YFV17D yellow fever vaccine. The gene calls are TRBV7-2 and TRBJ2-5; D possibly corresponds to TRBD1 (5 bases). CDR3 residues: CASSSHRKRETQYF. The CDR3, as DNA: TGTGCCAGCAGCTCGCACAGGAAACGGGAGACCCAGTACTTC.